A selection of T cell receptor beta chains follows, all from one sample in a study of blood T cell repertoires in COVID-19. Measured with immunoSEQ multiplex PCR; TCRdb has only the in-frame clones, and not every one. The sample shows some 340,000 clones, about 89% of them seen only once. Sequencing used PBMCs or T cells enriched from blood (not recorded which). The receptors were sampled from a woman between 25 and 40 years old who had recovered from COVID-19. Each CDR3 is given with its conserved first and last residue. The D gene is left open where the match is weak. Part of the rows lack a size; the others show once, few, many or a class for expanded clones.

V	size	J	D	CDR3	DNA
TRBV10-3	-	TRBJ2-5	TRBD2	CAISDIASGGQETQYF	TGTGCCATCAGTGACATCGCTAGCGGGGGTCAAGAGACCCAGTACTTC
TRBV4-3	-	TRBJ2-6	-	CASSYRTGKAGANVLTF	TGCGCCAGCAGCTACCGGACGGGAAAGGCTGGGGCCAACGTCCTGACTTTC
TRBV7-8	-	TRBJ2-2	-	CASTAVGGGANTGELFF	TGTGCCAGCACCGCTGTAGGCGGGGGCGCAAACACCGGGGAGCTGTTTTTT
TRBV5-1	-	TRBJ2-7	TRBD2	CASSLAAIAGSYEQYF	TGCGCCAGCAGCTTGGCCGCAATAGCGGGAAGCTACGAGCAGTACTTC
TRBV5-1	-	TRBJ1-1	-	CASSLGGDTEAFF	TGCGCCAGCAGCTTGGGTGGAGACACTGAAGCTTTCTTT
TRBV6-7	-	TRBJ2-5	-	CASTLATGSQTQYF	TGTGCCAGCACCCTAGCCACAGGGAGCCAGACCCAGTACTTC
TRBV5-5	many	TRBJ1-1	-	CASSLDGGKGTEAFF	TGTGCCAGCAGCTTGGATGGCGGGAAGGGGACTGAAGCTTTCTTT
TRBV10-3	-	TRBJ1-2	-	CATAGGNYGYTF	TGTGCCACCGCGGGGGGGAACTATGGCTACACCTTC
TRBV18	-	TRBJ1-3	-	CASSGDSGNTIYF	TGTGCCAGCTCCGGGGACTCTGGAAACACCATATATTTT
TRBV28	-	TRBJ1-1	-	CASTRFWDKTTEAFF	TGTGCCAGCACCCGATTTTGGGACAAAACCACTGAAGCTTTCTTT
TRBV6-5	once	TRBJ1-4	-	CASSPSTGSGEKLFF	TGTGCCAGCAGTCCGAGTACGGGGTCCGGTGAAAAACTGTTTTTT
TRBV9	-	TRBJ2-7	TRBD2	CASSVLAGGFDEQYF	TGTGCCAGCAGCGTTCTAGCGGGGGGGTTCGACGAGCAGTACTTC
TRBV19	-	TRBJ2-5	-	CASSPDSGETQYF	TGTGCCAGTAGTCCGGATTCAGGGGAGACCCAGTACTTC
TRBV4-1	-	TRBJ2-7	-	CASSYRGTSYEQYF	TGCGCCAGCAGCTACCGGGGGACTTCCTACGAGCAGTACTTC
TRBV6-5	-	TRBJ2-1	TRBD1	CASARTGGYNEQFF	TGTGCCAGCGCCAGGACAGGGGGCTATAATGAGCAGTTCTTC
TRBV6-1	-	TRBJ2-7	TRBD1	CASSGGGTGGLYEQYF	TGTGCCAGCAGTGGTGGGGGGACAGGGGGCCTCTACGAGCAGTACTTC
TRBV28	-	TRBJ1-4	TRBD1	CASSLGAGTGPEKLFF	TGTGCCAGCAGTTTAGGGGCCGGGACAGGGCCTGAAAAACTGTTTTTT
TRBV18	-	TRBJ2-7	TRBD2	CASSPRLAGVYEQYF	TGTGCCAGCTCACCTAGACTAGCGGGGGTTTACGAGCAGTACTTC
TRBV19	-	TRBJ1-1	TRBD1	CATATGLNTEAFF	TGTGCCACCGCGACAGGGTTGAACACTGAAGCTTTCTTT
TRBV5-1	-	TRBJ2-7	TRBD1	CASSLGGQGPYEQYF	TGCGCCAGCAGCTTGGGGGGACAGGGCCCCTACGAGCAGTACTTC
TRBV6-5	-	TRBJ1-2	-	CASSPGDYGYTF	TGTGCCAGCAGCCCAGGGGACTATGGCTACACCTTC
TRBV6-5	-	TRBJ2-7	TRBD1	CASNRDRGLYEQYF	TGTGCCAGCAACAGAGACAGGGGGCTCTACGAGCAGTACTTC
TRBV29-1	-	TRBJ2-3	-	CSVVTGLSSKDTQYF	TGCAGCGTTGTAACAGGGCTATCTTCCAAGGATACGCAGTATTTT
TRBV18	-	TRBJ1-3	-	CASSEGAASGNTIYF	TGTGCCAGCTCAGAAGGGGCTGCCTCTGGAAACACCATATATTTT
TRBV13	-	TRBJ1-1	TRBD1	CASSIHQGGNTEAFF	TGTGCCAGCAGTATACACCAGGGGGGGAACACTGAAGCTTTCTTT
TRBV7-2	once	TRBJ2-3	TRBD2	CASSWSGGGASTQYF	TGTGCCAGCAGCTGGTCGGGGGGGGGCGCGAGTACGCAGTATTTT
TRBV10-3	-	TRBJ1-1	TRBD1	CAISEGGFFAEAFF	TGTGCCATCAGTGAAGGGGGCTTTTTCGCTGAAGCTTTCTTT
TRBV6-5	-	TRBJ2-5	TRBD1	CASRDRGAETQYF	TGTGCCAGCAGAGACAGGGGTGCGGAGACCCAGTACTTC
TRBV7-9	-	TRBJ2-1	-	CASSGNRGGNEQFF	TGTGCCAGCAGCGGGAACAGGGGGGGAAATGAGCAGTTCTTC
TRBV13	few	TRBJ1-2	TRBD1	CASSLEGQGRADGYTF	TGTGCCAGCAGCTTAGAAGGACAGGGGCGGGCGGATGGCTACACCTTC
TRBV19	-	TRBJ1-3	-	CASSISFARNTIYF	TGTGCCAGTAGTATCTCCTTTGCTCGGAACACCATATATTTT
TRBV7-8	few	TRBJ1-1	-	CASSILGGDTEAFF	TGTGCCAGCAGCATTTTGGGGGGGGACACTGAAGCTTTCTTT
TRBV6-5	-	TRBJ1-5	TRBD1	CASTGQGGPNQPQHF	TGTGCCAGCACGGGCCAGGGGGGCCCCAATCAGCCCCAGCATTTT
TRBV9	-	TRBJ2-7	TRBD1	CASSVDTGGSYEQYF	TGTGCCAGCAGCGTAGATACAGGGGGCTCCTACGAGCAGTACTTC
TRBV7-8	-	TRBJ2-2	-	CASSFLDTGELFF	TGTGCCAGCAGCTTCCTAGACACCGGGGAGCTGTTTTTT
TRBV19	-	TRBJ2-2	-	CASSKQASTGELFF	TGTGCCAGTAGTAAACAAGCGAGCACCGGGGAGCTGTTTTTT
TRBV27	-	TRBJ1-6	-	CASSRRTENSPLHF	TGTGCCAGCAGTAGAAGGACAGAGAATTCACCCCTCCACTTT
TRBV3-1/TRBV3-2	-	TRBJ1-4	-	CASSSPYNEKLFF	TGTGCCAGCAGCTCCCCCTATAATGAAAAACTGTTTTTT
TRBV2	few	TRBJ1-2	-	CASSDLGGYTF	TGTGCCAGCAGTGATCTCGGGGGCTACACCTTC
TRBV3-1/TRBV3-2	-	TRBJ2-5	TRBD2	CASTPSGGAGETQYF	TGTGCCAGCACGCCTAGCGGGGGAGCCGGGGAGACCCAGTACTTC
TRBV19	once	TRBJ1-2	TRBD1	CASTGTGGGYTF	TGTGCCAGTACTGGGACAGGGGGAGGCTACACCTTC
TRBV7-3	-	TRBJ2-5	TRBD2	CASSLTSGTQETQYF	TGTGCCAGCAGCTTAACCAGCGGGACTCAAGAGACCCAGTACTTC
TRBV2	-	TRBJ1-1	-	CASSYLTVRDTEAFF	TGTGCCAGCAGTTACCTGACAGTAAGGGACACTGAAGCTTTCTTT
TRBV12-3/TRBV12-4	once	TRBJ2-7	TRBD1	CASSSGQGYEQYF	TGTGCCAGCAGTTCGGGACAGGGCTACGAGCAGTACTTC
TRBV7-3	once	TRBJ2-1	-	CASSLIGGDPSYNEQFF	TGTGCCAGCAGCTTAATAGGCGGGGACCCCTCCTACAATGAGCAGTTCTTC
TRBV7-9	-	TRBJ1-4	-	CASSLHRGLVTNEKLFF	TGTGCCAGCAGCCTACACCGGGGTTTGGTTACTAATGAAAAACTGTTTTTT
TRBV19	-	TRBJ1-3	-	CASSITEGDTIYF	TGTGCCAGTAGTATAACCGAGGGTGACACCATATATTTT
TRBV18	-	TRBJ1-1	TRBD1	CASSMEGQLAFF	TGTGCCAGCTCAATGGAGGGACAGTTAGCTTTCTTT
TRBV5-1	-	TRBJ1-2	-	CASSFDRRNGYTF	TGCGCCAGCAGCTTTGACAGGAGGAATGGCTACACCTTC
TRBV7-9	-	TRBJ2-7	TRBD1	CASSSLTGDYEQYF	TGTGCCAGCAGCTCTCTGACAGGGGACTACGAGCAGTACTTC
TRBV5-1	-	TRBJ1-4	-	CASSFGQSNEKLFF	TGCGCCAGCAGCTTTGGACAGAGTAATGAAAAACTGTTTTTT
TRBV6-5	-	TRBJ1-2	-	CASSSLGRLSYGYTF	TGTGCCAGCAGTTCTTTGGGCAGGTTAAGCTATGGCTACACCTTC
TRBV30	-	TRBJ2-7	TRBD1	CAWSVRDRGSGEQYF	TGTGCCTGGAGTGTACGGGACAGGGGTTCCGGGGAGCAGTACTTC
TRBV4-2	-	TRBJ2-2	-	CASSRVETSGELFF	TGTGCCAGCAGCCGTGTCGAAACTTCCGGGGAGCTGTTTTTT
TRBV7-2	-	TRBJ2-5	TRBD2	CASSLRLSRGGRETQYF	TGTGCCAGCAGCCTTCGCTTGTCGCGGGGGGGCCGGGAGACCCAGTACTTC
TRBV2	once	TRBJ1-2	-	CASRGATGIFYGYTF	TGTGCCAGCAGGGGGGCGACGGGGATCTTTTATGGCTACACCTTC
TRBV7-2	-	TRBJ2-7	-	CASSLTQGGRTYEQYF	TGTGCCAGCAGCCTAACGCAGGGGGGACGGACCTACGAGCAGTACTTC